The 25 T cell receptor beta chains reported below all come from one sample, sequenced in a study of CD8 T cells in ankylosing spondylitis. These receptors are not linked to any known antigen. One entry per CDR3 protein results from TCRdb running MiXCR on the 5' RACE reads. The sample carries fewer than 500,000 distinct CDR3 sequences, under 25% recorded once. The study, taken as a whole, reports: In ankylosing spondylitis blood, a motif of fewer than 10 highly homologous TCR beta variants appeared characteristic.

Sequenced: blood, either unsorted or a sorted T cell fraction (not recorded which). Receptor source: a male donor with ankylosing spondylitis.

V gene TRBV12-3 or TRBV12-4 combines with J gene TRBJ2-5, with TRBD1 as a possible D gene (6 bases). The CDR3 contains 15 residues. The V and J ends lost 3 bases and 6 bases respectively, with 17 bases between them. The CDR3 coding sequence is TGTGCCAGCAGTTTCCACCGGGACACCGGGCAGACCCAGTACTTC. Translating it yields CASSFHRDTGQTQYF.

This chain links TRBV28 with TRBJ2-1; TRBD2 aligns across 8 bases. The CDR3 consists of 16 residues. The germline CDR1 and CDR2 sequences are MDHEN and SYDVKM. Trimming at V came to 4 bases and at J to 2 bases, leaving 7 bases not matched to a gene. CDR3 bases: TGTGCCAGCAGTTCCCTAGCGGGCCCTACCTACAATGAGCAGTTCTTC. This sequence encodes CASSSLAGPTYNEQFF.

The J gene is TRBJ2-3, the V gene TRBV20-1; 8 nucleotides line up with TRBD2. V dropped 6 bases and J dropped 0; count of bases not matched to a gene: 5. Germline assignment: CDR1 DFQATT and CDR2 SNEGSKA (reference sequence). The CDR3 totals 14 residues. The CDR3 DNA sequence: TGCAGTGCACATAGCGGGACTAGCACAGATACGCAGTATTTT. Amino acid sequence: CSAHSGTSTDTQYF.

This chain connects TRBV7-6 to TRBJ2-1; TRBD2 matches at 11 bases. The V segment lost 7 bases and the J segment 1 base; nucleotides outside the gene matches: 9. CDR3 length: 17 residues. The germline gives CDR1 SGHVS, CDR2 FNYEAQ. The CDR3 loop is CASKLAGESKSYNEQFF. DNA for the CDR3: TGTGCCAGCAAACTAGCGGGAGAATCGAAGTCCTACAATGAGCAGTTCTTC.

This clonotype turned up a few times. The chain couples TRBV28 to TRBJ2-3, with TRBD2 matching over 14 bases. V trimming: 8 bases; J trimming: 4 bases; junction bases outside the gene matches: 11. Germline V CDR1 and CDR2: MDHEN, SYDVKM. This CDR3 is 17 amino acids long. The CDR3 region has the DNA TGTGCCAGCGGTGACCCCGGGACTAGCGGGAGATCAGATACGCAGTATTTT. Translating it yields CASGDPGTSGRSDTQYF.

The rearrangement joins TRBV7-2 to TRBJ1-2; no definite D call. This CDR3 spans 13 amino acids. The germline V gene encodes CDR1 SGHTA and CDR2 FQGNSA. V was cut by 4 bases and J by 2 bases, with 8 bases left in between. For the CDR3, the DNA is TGTGCCAGCAGCTCAAGGATCAACTATGGCTACACCTTC. Translating it yields CASSSRINYGYTF.

In its sample, this clonotype was seen a few times. The chain combines TRBV4-1 with TRBJ2-1; TRBD2 matches at 11 bases. The trim removed 1 base at V and 3 bases at J, leaving 2 bases unmatched. The CDR3 is made up of 16 amino acids. Germline CDR1 MGHRA, CDR2 YSYEKL. The CDR3 is CASSQVLAGVYNEQFF. The DNA of the CDR3 is TGCGCCAGCAGCCAAGTACTAGCGGGAGTCTACAATGAGCAGTTCTTC.

This chain links TRBV27 with TRBJ2-4; D uncertain. In germline, CDR1 is MNHEY, CDR2 SMNVEV (reference sequence). V shed 5 bases and J shed 3 bases, with 8 bases lying between them. This CDR3 contains 13 residues. CDR3 in DNA: TGTGCCAGCAGTCAGGAGTACAAAAACATTCAGTACTTC. Protein product: CASSQEYKNIQYF.

This clonotype was observed a handful of times. The genes are TRBV20-1 and TRBJ1-2, with D unclear. The germline CDR1 and CDR2 sequences are DFQATT and SNEGSKA (reference sequence). Trimming stripped 5 bases from V and 0 bases from J, with 7 bases between. The CDR3 sequence is 12 residues long. Here the CDR3 reads CSAPFSNYGYTF. The CDR3 region has the DNA TGCAGTGCTCCTTTTTCTAACTATGGCTACACCTTC.

V is TRBV7-2 and J is TRBJ2-7; no firm D call. The ends were cut back, 2 bases at V and 3 bases at J, with 8 bases in the middle. The CDR3 spans 13 residues. The germline CDR1 and CDR2 sequences are SGHTA and FQGNSA. CDR3 DNA: TGTGCCAGCAGCTTAACACCTGGCTACGAGCAGTACTTC. It specifies CASSLTPGYEQYF.

The genes are TRBV21-1 and TRBJ2-4; TRBD1 is the table's D call, not checked against the DNA. TRBV21-1 is termed a pseudogene. The CDR3 is 9 residues long. CDR3 DNA sequence: TGTGCCAGCAGCCCGAACGGGAACTTC. Translating gives CASSPNGNF.

This rearrangement joins TRBV5-5 to TRBJ1-6; D remains unclear. Trimming left V 6 bases short and J 0 bases short, with 19 bases between. The germline gives CDR1 SGHKS, CDR2 YYEKEE (reference sequence). The CDR3 sequence is 18 residues long. The DNA for the CDR3 is TGTGCCAGCACCTTTGGAACGGGCCAGAGCTCCTATAATTCACCCCTCCACTTT. This gives the protein CASTFGTGQSSYNSPLHF.

The gene calls are TRBV7-2 and TRBJ1-4, with D maybe TRBD1 (6 bases). The CDR3 totals 14 residues. The V gene's germline CDR1 is SGHTA and CDR2 FQGNSA. Trimming took 5 bases from V and 6 from J, leaving 13 bases between them. DNA of the CDR3: TGTGCCAGCAGCCCCCCGGGGGGCTATGAAAAACTGTTTTTT. Residues: CASSPPGGYEKLFF.

The table lists this clonotype with many counts. The CDR3 DNA follows: TGTGCCACCAGCAGAGAATACAGGAAGAACACCGGGGAGCTGTTTTTT. This codes for CATSREYRKNTGELFF. This chain connects TRBV15 to TRBJ2-2; D may be TRBD1 (5 bases). V lost 0 bases and J lost 1, with 9 bases in between. CDR1 and CDR2 from the germline V gene are LNHNV and YYDKDF (reference sequence). CDR3 length: 16 residues.

V is TRBV5-1 and J is TRBJ1-1; D is uncertain. The CDR3 runs 17 residues. Germline V CDR1 and CDR2: SGHRS, YFSETQ. V lost 2 bases to trimming and J lost 2 bases, with 19 bases between them. The CDR3 is CASSFLSTAGRNTEAFF. The CDR3 DNA reads TGCGCCAGCAGCTTCTTGTCAACAGCAGGCCGTAACACTGAAGCTTTCTTT. Full variable domain (outside the CDR3, taken from reference TRBV5-1 and TRBJ1-1): KAGVTQTPRYLIKTRGQQVTLSCSPISGHRSVSWYQQTPGQGLQFLFEYFSETQRNKGNFPGRFSGRQFSNSRSEMNVSTLELGDSALYLCASSFLSTAGRNTEAFFGQGTRLTVV.

The J gene is TRBJ2-1, the V gene TRBV12-3 or TRBV12-4; TRBD1 aligns across 10 bases. This CDR3 region has 16 residues. V dropped 6 bases and J dropped 7; count of bases not matched to a gene: 12. In DNA form, the CDR3 reads TGTGCCAGCAGGGACACCGGGACAGGGGCTGGAAATGAGCAGTTCTTC. Amino acids: CASRDTGTGAGNEQFF.

The chain employs TRBV18 and TRBJ2-3; TRBD2 is a possible D gene (5 bases). Trimming cost V 8 bases and J 2 bases, with 17 bases left between them. The CDR3 sequence is 15 residues long. Germline assignment: CDR1 KGHSH and CDR2 LQKENI. This CDR3 reads CASARGAANTDTQYF. CDR3 in DNA: TGTGCCAGCGCTCGGGGAGCGGCTAACACAGATACGCAGTATTTT.

The rearrangement links TRBV3-1 to TRBJ2-1; 8 nucleotides align to TRBD2. V shed 6 bases and J 1 base; nucleotides not matched to a gene: 11. The CDR3 spans 17 residues. The germline CDR1 and CDR2 sequences are LGHDT and YNNKEL (reference sequence). CDR3 protein: CASSSGGGSFSYNEQFF. CDR3 bases: TGTGCCAGCAGTTCCGGGGGGGGGAGTTTTTCCTACAATGAGCAGTTCTTC.

This chain connects TRBV18 to TRBJ2-7; D remains ambiguous. Germline V gives CDR1 KGHSH, CDR2 LQKENI. The CDR3 extends over 15 amino acids. V lost 2 bases and J 2 bases, leaving 13 bases between the germline ends. CDR3 residues: CASSPASGGPYEQYF. CDR3 in DNA: TGTGCCAGCTCACCAGCCTCTGGCGGACCCTACGAGCAGTACTTC.

This clonotype was seen many times. This chain uses TRBV6-5 with TRBJ1-1; no firm D call. V lost 6 bases, J lost 0 bases, and 2 bases lay in between. CDR3 length: 11 amino acids. CDR1 is MNHEY, CDR2 SVGAGI, per germline. CDR3: CASRMNTEAFF. In DNA form, the CDR3 reads TGTGCCAGCAGGATGAACACTGAAGCTTTCTTT.

This clonotype was picked up a small number of times. The chain has TRBV12-5 and TRBJ2-1, with TRBD1 as a possible D gene (5 bases). The CDR3 runs to 13 residues. V was cut by 4 bases and J by 4 bases, with 8 bases left in between. CDR1 and CDR2 (germline): LGHNT, FRNRAP. For the CDR3, the DNA is TGTGCTAGTGGTTCGACAGCTTACAATGAGCAGTTCTTC. Translation: CASGSTAYNEQFF.

The V call is TRBV7-9, the J call TRBJ1-2; D is possibly TRBD1 (5 bases). The ends were cut back, 0 bases at V and 3 bases at J, with 5 bases in the middle. CDR1 and CDR2 (germline): SEHNR, FQNEAQ (reference sequence). The CDR3 totals 13 residues. As DNA, the CDR3 is TGTGCCAGCAGCTTAGCGGGGCACTATGGCTACACCTTC. This sequence encodes CASSLAGHYGYTF. The full variable domain, in which reference TRBV7-9 and TRBJ1-2 provide the parts outside the CDR3, is DTGVSQNPRHKITKRGQNVTFRCDPISEHNRLYWYRQTLGQGPEFLTYFQNEAQLEKSRLLSDRFSAERPKGSFSTLEIQRTEQGDSAMYLCASSLAGHYGYTFGSGTRLTVV.

The chain carries TRBV10-3 and TRBJ2-7, with D maybe TRBD2 (6 bases). Germline CDR1 and CDR2: ENHRY and SYGVKD. Deletions cut 1 base from V and 10 bases from J, with 17 bases between. The CDR3 consists of 14 residues. The CDR3 protein is CAISEYSRGLPQYF. The DNA of the CDR3 is TGTGCCATCAGTGAGTATAGTCGGGGACTCCCACAGTACTTC.

This clonotype appeared once. J is TRBJ2-2 and V is TRBV5-1, with 7 bases lining up with TRBD1. Looked up from germline, CDR1 is SGHRS and CDR2 is YFSETQ. V trimming: 2 bases; J trimming: 9 bases; junction bases outside the gene matches: 10. This CDR3 spans 15 amino acids. CDR3 loop: CASSFGDRGGRELFF. The CDR3 bases are TGCGCCAGCAGCTTTGGGGACAGAGGTGGCCGGGAGCTGTTTTTT.

The J gene is TRBJ2-5, the V gene TRBV20-1, with TRBD2 as a possible D gene (6 bases). The V gene lost 3 bases and the J gene lost 2 bases, with 10 bases spanning the gap. CDR3 length equals 13 residues. Germline V CDR1 and CDR2: DFQATT, SNEGSKA (reference sequence). The CDR3 reads CSARVAGQETQYF. The CDR3 DNA sequence: TGCAGTGCTAGGGTCGCGGGGCAAGAGACCCAGTACTTC.